This TCR beta chain derives from a study of blood T cell repertoires in COVID-19. The wider study: Acute and convalescent COVID-19 specimens originated in the United States, Italy and Spain. In each case, the material was cDNA or gDNA derived from T cells, B-cell-depleted T cells, or PBMCs.

Per the study methods: Nucleated cell number was recorded as an estimate derived from reference gene primer amplification. The table came from immunoSEQ multiplex PCR; TCRdb's copy has only in-frame clones and leaves some out. The V and J calls and clone size are taken from that table; D and trimming were inferred from the DNA. There are about 64,000 clones in the sample; approximately 84% occur only once, and roughly 3.2% lies in the top ten. The CDR3 totals 15 residues. Between the trimmed V and J ends, which lost 8 bases and 7 bases, there was a span of 18 bases. From germline, CDR1 is SGHTA and CDR2 FQGTGA.

The V gene is TRBV7-3, the J gene TRBJ1-6, with D uncertain. The TCR originated in a middle-aged man with active COVID-19. Sequencing used peripheral blood. CDR3 DNA sequence: TGTGCCAGCCAACTCGAACCGCTTATCAATTCACCCCTCCACTTT. Protein sequence: CASQLEPLINSPLHF.